Listed here are 28 T cell receptor beta chains from one sample, sequenced in a study of beta chain features in type 1 diabetes. The investigators reverse transcribed all of the isolated RNA, so they sequenced expressed TCRB transcripts. This table comes from immunoSEQ multiplex PCR, and its TCRdb copy is limited to in-frame clones, with some not included. The sample has around 19,000 clones; approximately 50% are singletons. Sequencing was carried out using stem cell memory CD4+ T cells from blood. Receptors were obtained from a man younger than 35 in good health.

The CDR3 reads CASSVLGSDTQYF. The CDR3 DNA reads as TGTGCCAGTAGTGTACTAGGTTCAGATACGCAGTATTTT. The genes are TRBV19 and TRBJ2-3, with D tentatively TRBD2 (5 bases). Germline CDR1 reads LNHDA; CDR2 reads SQIVND (reference sequence). The CDR3 totals 13 residues. V was cut by 5 bases and J by 4 bases, with 10 bases left in between.

This clone has more than one count but fewer than ten. V and J are TRBV4-2 and TRBJ2-1; tentatively, D is TRBD1 (6 bases). V lost 0 bases to trimming and J lost 2 bases, with 17 bases between them. Germline V gives CDR1 LGHNA, CDR2 YNFKEQ. The CDR3 runs 18 residues. The CDR3: CASSQDPAGQGTYNEQFF. Here the CDR3 DNA reads TGTGCCAGCAGCCAAGACCCCGCCGGGCAGGGGACCTACAATGAGCAGTTCTTC.

The chain carries TRBV11-2 and TRBJ2-1; no definite D call. Trimming pared 1 base from V and 6 bases from J, leaving 7 bases between. CDR3 size: 13 residues. CDR1 and CDR2 (germline): SGHAT, FQNNGV. Written as DNA, the CDR3 is TGTGCCAGCAGCTTAGGGGCCACCAATGAGCAGTTCTTC. Amino acids: CASSLGATNEQFF. The entire variable domain, with the rest obtained from reference TRBV11-2 and TRBJ2-1, is as follows: EAGVAQSPRYKIIEKRQSVAFWCNPISGHATLYWYQQILGQGPKLLIQFQNNGVVDDSQLPKDRFSAERLKGVDSTLKIQPAKLEDSAVYLCASSLGATNEQFFGPGTRLTVL.

There are a few counts of this clone. This sequence joins TRBV28 and TRBJ1-5; a weak D match, TRBD1 (6 bases). V lost 8 bases and J lost 1, with 18 bases in between. The CDR3 extends over 16 amino acids. From germline, CDR1 is MDHEN and CDR2 SYDVKM. This chain's CDR3 is CASGGAGAGSNQPQHF. CDR3 nucleotides: TGTGCCAGCGGTGGGGCAGGGGCTGGAAGCAATCAGCCCCAGCATTTT.

The chain is built from TRBV29-1 and TRBJ2-5; 7 bases are a match to TRBD1. Germline trimming cut 7 bases from V and 1 base from J; bases unmatched to any gene: 9. The CDR3 length is 14 residues. CDR1 is SQVTM and CDR2 is ANQGSEA in the germline V gene. CDR3 DNA sequence: TGCAGCGGGGGACAGAGCACCAGCCAAGAGACCCAGTACTTC. It translates to CSGGQSTSQETQYF.

The chain joins TRBV14 to TRBJ1-2; tentative D call: TRBD1 (5 bases). CDR3 length equals 14 residues. Trimming cost V 3 bases and J 5 bases, with 13 bases left between them. Germline CDR1 and CDR2: SGHDN and FVKESK. As DNA, the CDR3 is TGTGCCAGCAGCCACACTCGGGGGTTTTATGGCTACACCTTC. This translates into CASSHTRGFYGYTF.

This clone was seen a handful of times. The chain joins TRBV27 to TRBJ2-1, with a tentative D call TRBD1 (6 bases). CDR1 is MNHEY and CDR2 is SMNVEV in the germline V gene (reference sequence). The CDR3 covers 12 residues. V lost 11 bases to trimming and J lost 7 bases, with 15 bases between them. CDR3 DNA: TGTGCCTGCGTTACGAGGGGGAATGAGCAGTTCTTC. It codes for CACVTRGNEQFF.

The V gene is TRBV5-4, the J gene TRBJ2-1; 9 bases line up with TRBD1. Germline values: CDR1 SGHNT, CDR2 YYREEE (reference sequence). The junction had 8 bases not matched to a gene; V was cut back by 10 bases and J by 9 bases. The CDR3 is 12 amino acids. CDR3 nucleotide sequence: TGTGCCTATCCGGGACAGGGTCGTGAGCAGTTCTTC. Amino acid sequence: CAYPGQGREQFF.

The chain recombines TRBV27 with TRBJ2-3, with TRBD2 matching 8 bases. V was pared by 7 bases and J by 0 bases, with 3 bases of the junction left unmatched. The CDR3 has 14 residues. Germline V gene sequence: CDR1 MNHEY, CDR2 SMNVEV (reference sequence). The DNA of the CDR3 is TGTGCCAGCAAATTAGCGGGGAGCACAGATACGCAGTATTTT. Its protein product is CASKLAGSTDTQYF.

The chain employs TRBV11-2 and TRBJ1-1; a weak D match, TRBD1 (5 bases). This CDR3 has 14 residues. Germline assignment: CDR1 SGHAT and CDR2 FQNNGV. V was cut by 1 base and J by 3 bases, with 9 bases left in between. CDR3 region: CASSLVGGDTEAFF. The CDR3 DNA sequence: TGTGCCAGCAGCTTAGTCGGGGGAGACACTGAAGCTTTCTTT.

The V call is TRBV6-5, the J call TRBJ2-3; no firm D call. Trimming took off 6 bases at V and 0 bases at J, with 7 bases between the two ends. Germline loops: CDR1 MNHEY, CDR2 SVGAGI. This CDR3 spans 13 amino acids. DNA for the CDR3: TGTGCCAGCAGCGTAGAGAGCACAGATACGCAGTATTTT. Protein product: CASSVESTDTQYF.

For the CDR3, the DNA is TGCGCCAGCAGCCGCTCCCCGCGGACAGGGGGCCCCGGGGAGCTGTTTTTT. This translates into CASSRSPRTGGPGELFF. The gene calls are TRBV4-3 and TRBJ2-2; 11 bases are shared with TRBD1. This CDR3 is built from 17 residues. Per germline, CDR1 LGHNA and CDR2 YSLEER. V lost 4 bases, J lost 6 bases, and 10 bases stayed unmatched.

This clone has just a few counts. This chain uses TRBV5-1 with TRBJ2-7; TRBD1 aligns across 7 bases. Germline lookup yields CDR1 SGHRS and CDR2 YFSETQ. The ends lost 5 bases at V and 9 bases at J; junction bases unmatched: 14. This CDR3 has 14 residues. CDR3 nucleotides: TGCGCCAGCAGAACAGGGACAGAACATTCGAGGCAGTACTTC. It translates to CASRTGTEHSRQYF.

V and J are TRBV29-1 and TRBJ2-1, with 13 bases matching TRBD2. The ends lost 0 bases at V and 10 bases at J; junction bases unmatched: 9. Per the germline V gene, CDR1 is SQVTM and CDR2 is ANQGSEA. CDR3 length: 16 amino acids. Here the CDR3 DNA reads TGCAGCGTTGAAGATAAGGGACTAGCGGGGTTCGGGGAGCAGTTCTTC. Amino acid sequence: CSVEDKGLAGFGEQFF.

The V and J genes are TRBV9 and TRBJ2-5; the D is unclear. Germline CDR1 SGDLS, CDR2 YYNGEE. The CDR3 is 12 amino acids. V dropped 3 bases and J dropped 4 bases, with 7 bases sitting between them. This CDR3 is CASSGVRETQYF. The CDR3 DNA is TGTGCCAGCAGCGGAGTCCGAGAGACCCAGTACTTC.

The chain employs TRBV29-1 and TRBJ1-2; D perhaps matches TRBD1 (5 bases). The CDR3 covers 13 residues. The V gene lost 3 bases and the J gene lost 2 bases, with 10 bases spanning the gap. CDR1 SQVTM and CDR2 ANQGSEA come from the germline V gene. CDR3 in amino acids: CSVEGQKNYGYTF. The DNA for the CDR3 is TGCAGCGTTGAGGGGCAGAAAAACTATGGCTACACCTTC.

This clone appeared once. V and J are TRBV5-1 and TRBJ2-5; 11 nucleotides agree with TRBD2. With the DNA end fitting TRBJ2-7 better, the J assignment may be wrong. Germline V lookup: CDR1 SGHRS, CDR2 YFSETQ. The CDR3 runs to 15 residues. CDR3 nucleotide sequence: TGCGCCAGCAGCCCGTCCGGGACTAGCGGTCTCGAGCAGTACTTC. Translating gives CASSPSGTSGLEQYF.

The V call is TRBV7-2, the J call TRBJ2-7; 13 bases fit TRBD2. The CDR3 has 15 amino acids. Germline-derived CDR1 and CDR2 are SGHTA and FQGNSA. Losses at the gene ends were 5 bases for V and 4 bases for J; bases not matched to a gene: 5. CDR3 coding DNA: TGTGCCAGCAGCCCGGGACTAGCGGGACCGTACGAGCAGTACTTC. Its translation is CASSPGLAGPYEQYF.

The table lists this clone with a few counts. The rearrangement uses TRBV10-3 and TRBJ2-1; 7 nucleotides align to TRBD2. Trimming at V came to 6 bases and at J to 9 bases, leaving 11 bases not matched to a gene. CDR1 ENHRY and CDR2 SYGVKD come from the germline V gene. This CDR3 region has 14 residues. DNA of the CDR3: TGTGCCATCAGCCTCTCCGGGACTACGGGTGAGCAGTTCTTC. Translating gives CAISLSGTTGEQFF.

This clone has only a few counts. J is TRBJ2-1 and V is TRBV4-3; a possible D gene is TRBD2 (7 bases). This CDR3 has 16 residues. Germline-derived CDR1 and CDR2 are LGHNA and YSLEER. V lost 3 bases and J 0 bases, leaving 12 bases between the germline ends. In nucleotides, the CDR3 is TGCGCCAGCAGCCACCTTCGGGGGGCCTCCTACAATGAGCAGTTCTTC. It translates to CASSHLRGASYNEQFF.

The J gene is TRBJ2-2, the V gene TRBV15, with D possibly TRBD2 on 6 matching bases. This CDR3 is 16 amino acids long. Germline V gene data show CDR1 as LNHNV and CDR2 as YYDKDF (reference sequence). Trimming removed 4 bases from V and 4 bases from J, with 16 bases in between. CDR3 loop: CATSTGGTWGTGELFF. In DNA, the CDR3 is TGTGCCACCAGCACAGGCGGGACTTGGGGCACCGGGGAGCTGTTTTTT.

The V call is TRBV9, the J call TRBJ2-2, with 9 bases matching TRBD2. The V and J ends lost 0 bases and 5 bases, in that order; junction bases with no gene match: 5. The CDR3 covers 16 residues. Germline values: CDR1 SGDLS, CDR2 YYNGEE. CDR3 loop: CASSVARAGGTGELFF. DNA for the CDR3: TGTGCCAGCAGCGTAGCTCGGGCGGGGGGGACCGGGGAGCTGTTTTTT.

This clone was observed a few times. The chain links TRBV11-2 to TRBJ1-4; TRBD1 might be the D (6 bases). Germline-derived CDR1 and CDR2 are SGHAT and FQNNGV. The CDR3 totals 16 residues. Trimming removed 1 base from V and 11 bases from J, with 20 bases in between. The CDR3: CASSLGRQVAFEKLFF. The CDR3 DNA sequence: TGTGCCAGCAGCTTAGGCCGACAGGTAGCGTTCGAGAAACTGTTTTTT.

The chain recombines TRBV9 with TRBJ2-7, with D possibly being TRBD1 (6 bases). Per germline, CDR1 SGDLS and CDR2 YYNGEE. The CDR3 is made up of 13 amino acids. The ends were cut back, 3 bases at V and 0 bases at J, with 7 bases in the middle. The CDR3 sequence: CASSAGHSYEQYF. In nucleotides, the CDR3 is TGTGCCAGCAGCGCGGGACACTCCTACGAGCAGTACTTC.

This clone occurred a few times. The CDR3 bases are TGTGCCAGTAGCGACAGGGTTGGGATAGGCAATCAGCCCCAGCATTTT. Translating gives CASSDRVGIGNQPQHF. The chain recombines TRBV19 with TRBJ1-5; 7 nucleotides line up with TRBD1. The CDR3 sequence is 16 residues long. Germline assignment: CDR1 LNHDA and CDR2 SQIVND (reference sequence). Trimming at V came to 6 bases and at J to 2 bases, leaving 10 bases not matched to a gene.

A word on this clone: Compared with germline, one end of the junction differs, possibly owing to a read error. The rearrangement joins TRBV6-6 to TRBJ2-3; 7 bases match TRBD1. The CDR3 runs to 14 residues. CDR1 and CDR2 (germline): MNHNY, SVGAGI (reference sequence). CDR3 region: CAISGQALEDTQYF. Here the CDR3 DNA reads TGTGCCATCAGTGGACAGGCCCTAGAAGATACGCAGTATTTT.

DNA for the CDR3: TGTGCCAGCAGTTCCAGCGGCACAACGGGGGAGACCCAGTACTTC. This codes for CASSSSGTTGETQYF. J is TRBJ2-5 and V is TRBV28, with D perhaps matching TRBD2 (5 bases). The CDR3 covers 15 residues. V was shortened by 4 bases and J by 5 bases, with 17 bases between the two germline ends. Germline V gene sequence: CDR1 MDHEN, CDR2 SYDVKM.

The chain joins TRBV30 to TRBJ2-7; D unclear. The CDR3 runs 11 residues. Germline-derived CDR1 and CDR2 are GTSNPN and SVGIG (reference sequence). Trimming stripped 3 bases from V and 2 bases from J, with 5 bases between. The CDR3 here is CAWRSAYEQYF. The CDR3 DNA reads as TGTGCCTGGAGGTCGGCCTACGAGCAGTACTTC.